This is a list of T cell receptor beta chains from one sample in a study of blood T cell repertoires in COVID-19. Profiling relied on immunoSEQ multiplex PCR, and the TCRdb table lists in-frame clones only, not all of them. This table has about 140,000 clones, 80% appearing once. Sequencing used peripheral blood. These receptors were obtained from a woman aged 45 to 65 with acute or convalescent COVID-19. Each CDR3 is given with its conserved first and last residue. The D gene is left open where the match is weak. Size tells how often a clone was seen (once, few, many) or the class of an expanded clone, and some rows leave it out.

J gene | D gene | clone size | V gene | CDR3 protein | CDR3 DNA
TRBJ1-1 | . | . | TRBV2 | CASTLEGSWTEAFF | TGTGCCAGCACCCTGGAGGGTTCTTGGACTGAAGCTTTCTTT
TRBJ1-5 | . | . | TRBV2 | CASRTGRGGPQHF | TGTGCCAGCAGGACGGGCCGCGGGGGGCCCCAGCATTTT
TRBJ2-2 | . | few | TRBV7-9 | CASSFPEANTGELFF | TGTGCCAGCAGCTTTCCGGAGGCGAACACCGGGGAGCTGTTTTTT
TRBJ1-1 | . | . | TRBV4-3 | CASSQVFAGTGIEAFF | TGCGCCAGCAGCCAAGTATTCGCGGGGACGGGGATTGAAGCTTTCTTT
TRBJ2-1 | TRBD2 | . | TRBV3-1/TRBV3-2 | CASSKDELRGGGEQFF | TGTGCCAGCAGCAAAGACGAGCTTCGGGGGGGTGGTGAGCAGTTCTTC
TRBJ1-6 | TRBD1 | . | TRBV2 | CASRAQGDYNSPLHF | TGTGCCAGCAGGGCTCAGGGGGACTATAATTCACCCCTCCACTTT
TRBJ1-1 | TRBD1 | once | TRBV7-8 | CASSIRGSNTEAFF | TGTGCCAGCAGCATCAGGGGGTCCAACACTGAAGCTTTCTTT
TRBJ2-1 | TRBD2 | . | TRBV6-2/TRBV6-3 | CASSYSSREAGDEQFF | TGTGCCAGCAGTTACTCGAGTCGGGAGGCGGGGGATGAGCAGTTCTTC
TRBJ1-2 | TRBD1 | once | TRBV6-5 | CASSYSMTGGVDGYTF | TGTGCCAGCAGTTACTCGATGACAGGGGGCGTTGACGGCTACACCTTC
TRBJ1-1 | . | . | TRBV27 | CASSVLTRNTEAFF | TGTGCCAGCAGTGTCTTGACAAGGAACACTGAAGCTTTCTTT
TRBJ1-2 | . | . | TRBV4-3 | CASSPNPQANYGYTF | TGCGCCAGCAGCCCTAACCCACAGGCTAACTATGGCTACACCTTC
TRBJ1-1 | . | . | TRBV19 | CASSTADSVVNTEAFF | TGTGCCAGTAGTACCGCTGACAGTGTAGTGAACACTGAAGCTTTCTTT
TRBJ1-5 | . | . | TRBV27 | CASSLYAYSNQPQHF | TGTGCCAGCAGTTTATACGCGTATAGCAATCAGCCCCAGCATTTT
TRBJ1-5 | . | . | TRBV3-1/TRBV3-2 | CASSQYDQPQHF | TGTGCCAGCAGCCAATATGATCAGCCCCAGCATTTT